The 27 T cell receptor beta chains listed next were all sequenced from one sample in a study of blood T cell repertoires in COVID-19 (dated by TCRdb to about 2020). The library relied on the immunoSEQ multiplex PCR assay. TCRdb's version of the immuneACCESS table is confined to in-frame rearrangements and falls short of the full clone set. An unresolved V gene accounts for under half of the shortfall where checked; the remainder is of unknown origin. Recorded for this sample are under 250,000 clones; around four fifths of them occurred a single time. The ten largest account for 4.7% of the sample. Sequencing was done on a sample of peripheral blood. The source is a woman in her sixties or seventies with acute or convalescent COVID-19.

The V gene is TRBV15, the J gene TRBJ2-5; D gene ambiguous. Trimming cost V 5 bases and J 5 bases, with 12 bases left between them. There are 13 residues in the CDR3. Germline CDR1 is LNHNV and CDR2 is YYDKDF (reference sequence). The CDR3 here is CATSASGRETQYF. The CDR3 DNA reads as TGTGCCACCAGCGCGTCGGGTAGGGAGACCCAGTACTTC.

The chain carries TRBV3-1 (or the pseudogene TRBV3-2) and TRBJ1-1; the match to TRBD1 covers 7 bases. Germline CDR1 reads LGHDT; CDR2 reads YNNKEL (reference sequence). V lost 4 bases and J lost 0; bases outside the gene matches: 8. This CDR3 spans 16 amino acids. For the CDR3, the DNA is TGTGCCAGCAGCCTAAGGGGCACAGGGGTGAACACTGAAGCTTTCTTT. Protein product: CASSLRGTGVNTEAFF.

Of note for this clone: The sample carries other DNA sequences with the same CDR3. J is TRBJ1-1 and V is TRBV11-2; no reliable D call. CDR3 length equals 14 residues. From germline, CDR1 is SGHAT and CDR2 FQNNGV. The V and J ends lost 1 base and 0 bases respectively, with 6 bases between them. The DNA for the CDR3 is TGTGCCAGCAGCTTAGGAACGGTGAACACTGAAGCTTTCTTT. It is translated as CASSLGTVNTEAFF.

DNA of the CDR3: TGTGCCAGCAGCCAAGAGACAGGGAGGATTATGAACACTGAAGCTTTCTTT. It translates to CASSQETGRIMNTEAFF. The gene calls are TRBV4-2 and TRBJ1-1; 7 nucleotides match TRBD1. The V gene's germline CDR1 is LGHNA and CDR2 YNFKEQ. This CDR3 has 17 amino acids. The V gene end was trimmed by 0 bases and the J gene end by 0 bases; junction bases not matched to a gene: 7.

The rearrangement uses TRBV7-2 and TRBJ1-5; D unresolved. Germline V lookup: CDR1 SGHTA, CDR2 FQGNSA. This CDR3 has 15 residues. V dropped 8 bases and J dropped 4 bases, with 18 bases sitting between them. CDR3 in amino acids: CASQREGIGNQPQHF. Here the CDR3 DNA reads TGTGCCAGCCAGAGGGAGGGAATTGGAAATCAGCCCCAGCATTTT. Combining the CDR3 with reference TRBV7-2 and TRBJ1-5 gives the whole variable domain GAGVSQSPSNKVTEKGKDVELRCDPISGHTALYWYRQSLGQGLEFLIYFQGNSAPDKSGLPSDRFSAERTGGSVSTLTIQRTQQEDSAVYLCASQREGIGNQPQHFGDGTRLSIL.

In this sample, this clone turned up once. The DNA of the CDR3 is TGTGCCTGGACAGGGTCTAATGAAAAACTGTTTTTT. This translates into CAWTGSNEKLFF. This sequence joins TRBV30 and TRBJ1-4, with D possibly TRBD1 on 5 matching bases. CDR3 size: 12 residues. Between the trimmed V and J ends, which lost 4 bases and 3 bases, there was a span of 6 bases. Germline CDR1 is GTSNPN and CDR2 is SVGIG (reference sequence).

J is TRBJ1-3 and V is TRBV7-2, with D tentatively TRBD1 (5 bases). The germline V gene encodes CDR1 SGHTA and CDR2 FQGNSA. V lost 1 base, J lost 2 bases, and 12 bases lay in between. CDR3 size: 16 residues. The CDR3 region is CASSLEPRVAGNTIYF. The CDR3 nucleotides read TGTGCCAGCAGCTTAGAACCCAGGGTGGCTGGAAACACCATATATTTT.

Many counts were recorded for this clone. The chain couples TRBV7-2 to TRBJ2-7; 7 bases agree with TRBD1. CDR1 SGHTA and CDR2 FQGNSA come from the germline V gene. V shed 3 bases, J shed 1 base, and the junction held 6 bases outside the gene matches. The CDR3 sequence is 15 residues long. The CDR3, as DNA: TGTGCCAGCAGCTTGTCCGGGACAGCATCCTACGAGCAGTACTTC. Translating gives CASSLSGTASYEQYF.

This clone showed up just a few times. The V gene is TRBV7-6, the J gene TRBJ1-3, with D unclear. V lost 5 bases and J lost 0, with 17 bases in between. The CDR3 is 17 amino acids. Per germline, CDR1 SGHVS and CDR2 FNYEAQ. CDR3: CASSTNAEYLSGNTIYF. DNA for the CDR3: TGTGCCAGCAGCACTAACGCGGAATACCTCTCTGGAAACACCATATATTTT. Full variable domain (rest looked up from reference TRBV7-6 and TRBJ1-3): GAGVSQSPRYKVTKRGQDVALRCDPISGHVSLYWYRQALGQGPEFLTYFNYEAQQDKSGLPNDRFSAERPEGSISTLTIQRTEQRDSAMYRCASSTNAEYLSGNTIYFGEGSWLTVV.

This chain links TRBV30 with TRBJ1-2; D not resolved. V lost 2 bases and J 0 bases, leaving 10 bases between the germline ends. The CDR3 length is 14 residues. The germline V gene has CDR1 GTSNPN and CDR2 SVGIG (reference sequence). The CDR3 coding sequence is TGTGCCTGGAGTATCGAGCCCTCTAACTATGGCTACACCTTC. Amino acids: CAWSIEPSNYGYTF.

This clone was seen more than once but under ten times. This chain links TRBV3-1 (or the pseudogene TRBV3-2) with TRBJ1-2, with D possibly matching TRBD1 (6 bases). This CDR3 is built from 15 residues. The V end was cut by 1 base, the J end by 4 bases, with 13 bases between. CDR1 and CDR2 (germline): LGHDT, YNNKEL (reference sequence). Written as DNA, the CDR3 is TGTGCCAGCAGCCAAGGTCCACAGGGCTCCTATGGCTACACCTTC. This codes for CASSQGPQGSYGYTF.

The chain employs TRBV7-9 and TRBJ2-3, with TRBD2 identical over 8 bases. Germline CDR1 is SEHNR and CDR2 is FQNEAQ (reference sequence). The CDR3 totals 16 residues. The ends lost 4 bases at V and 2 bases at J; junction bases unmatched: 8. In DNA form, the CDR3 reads TGTGCCAGCAGCTGGAGCGGGGGAGGCAACACAGATACGCAGTATTTT. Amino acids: CASSWSGGGNTDTQYF.

The CDR3 DNA sequence: TGTGCCAGCAGCGTCGACAGGGGTGCGGCTGGCTACACCTTC. Protein: CASSVDRGAAGYTF. The gene calls are TRBV5-5 and TRBJ1-2; 8 nucleotides match TRBD1. Germline CDR1 and CDR2: SGHKS and YYEKEE (reference sequence). V lost 4 bases, J lost 7 bases, and 9 bases stayed unmatched. The length of the CDR3 is 14 residues.

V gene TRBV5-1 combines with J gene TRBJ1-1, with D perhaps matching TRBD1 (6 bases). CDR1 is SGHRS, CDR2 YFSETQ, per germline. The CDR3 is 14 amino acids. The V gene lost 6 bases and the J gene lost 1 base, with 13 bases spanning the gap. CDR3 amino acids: CASKDPGANTEAFF. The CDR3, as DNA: TGCGCCAGCAAGGATCCAGGGGCGAACACTGAAGCTTTCTTT.

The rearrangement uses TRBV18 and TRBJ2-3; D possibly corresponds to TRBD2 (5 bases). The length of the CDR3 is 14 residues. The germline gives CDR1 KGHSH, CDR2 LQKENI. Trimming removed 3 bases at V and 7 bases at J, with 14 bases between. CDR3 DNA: TGTGCCAGCTCACCCCCCGGACTCTCCAATACGCAGTATTTT. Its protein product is CASSPPGLSNTQYF.

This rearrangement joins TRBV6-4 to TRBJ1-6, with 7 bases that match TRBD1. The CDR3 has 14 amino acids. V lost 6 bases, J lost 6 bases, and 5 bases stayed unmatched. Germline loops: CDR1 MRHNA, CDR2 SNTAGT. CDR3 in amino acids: CASRTYRGNSPLHF. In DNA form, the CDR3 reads TGTGCCAGCAGAACTTACAGGGGTAATTCACCCCTCCACTTT.

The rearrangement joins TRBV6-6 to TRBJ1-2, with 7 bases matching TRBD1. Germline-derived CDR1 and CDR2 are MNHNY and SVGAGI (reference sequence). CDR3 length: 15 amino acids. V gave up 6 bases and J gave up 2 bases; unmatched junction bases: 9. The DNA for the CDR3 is TGTGCCAGCAGGCCGGGGGTACAGGGGAACTATGGCTACACCTTC. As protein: CASRPGVQGNYGYTF.

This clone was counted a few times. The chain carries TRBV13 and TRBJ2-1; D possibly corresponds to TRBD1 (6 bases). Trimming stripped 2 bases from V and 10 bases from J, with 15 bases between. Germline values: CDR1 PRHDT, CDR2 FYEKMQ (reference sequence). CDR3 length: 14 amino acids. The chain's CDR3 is CASSLYSQGMEQFF. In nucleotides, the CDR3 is TGTGCCAGCAGCTTATATTCCCAGGGGATGGAGCAGTTCTTC.

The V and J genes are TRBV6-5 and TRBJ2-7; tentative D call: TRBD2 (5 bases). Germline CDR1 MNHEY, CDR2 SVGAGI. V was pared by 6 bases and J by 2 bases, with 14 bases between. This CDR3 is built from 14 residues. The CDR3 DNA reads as TGTGCCAGCAGCCCCTACGTCGGGGCCTACGAGCAGTACTTC. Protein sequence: CASSPYVGAYEQYF.

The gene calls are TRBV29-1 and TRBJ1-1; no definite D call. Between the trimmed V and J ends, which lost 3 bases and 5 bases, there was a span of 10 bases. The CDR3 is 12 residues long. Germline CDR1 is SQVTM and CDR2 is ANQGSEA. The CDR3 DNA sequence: TGCAGCGTTGAGCGGGGAGGGACTGAAGCTTTCTTT. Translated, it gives CSVERGGTEAFF.

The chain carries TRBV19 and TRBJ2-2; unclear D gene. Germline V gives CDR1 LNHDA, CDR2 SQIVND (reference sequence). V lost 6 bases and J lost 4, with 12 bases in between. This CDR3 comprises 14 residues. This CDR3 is CASSTYSSTGELFF. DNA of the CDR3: TGTGCCAGTAGCACCTACAGCTCCACCGGGGAGCTGTTTTTT.

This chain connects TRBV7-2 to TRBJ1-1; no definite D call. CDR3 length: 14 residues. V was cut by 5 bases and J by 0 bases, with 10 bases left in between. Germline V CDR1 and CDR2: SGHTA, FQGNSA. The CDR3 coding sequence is TGTGCCAGCAGCCCTAGCCGGTTGAACACTGAAGCTTTCTTT. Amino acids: CASSPSRLNTEAFF.

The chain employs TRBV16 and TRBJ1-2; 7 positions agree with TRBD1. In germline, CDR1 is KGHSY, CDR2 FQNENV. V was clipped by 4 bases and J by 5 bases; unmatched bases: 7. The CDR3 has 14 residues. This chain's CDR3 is CASSPGQAKYGYTF. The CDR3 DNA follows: TGTGCCAGCAGCCCCGGACAGGCGAAATATGGCTACACCTTC.

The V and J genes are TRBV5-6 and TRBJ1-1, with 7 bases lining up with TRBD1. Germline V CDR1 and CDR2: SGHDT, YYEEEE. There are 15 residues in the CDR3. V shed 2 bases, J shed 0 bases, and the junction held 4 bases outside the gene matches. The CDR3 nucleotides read TGTGCCAGCAGCTTCGCCGGGACAGTGAACACTGAAGCTTTCTTT. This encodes CASSFAGTVNTEAFF.

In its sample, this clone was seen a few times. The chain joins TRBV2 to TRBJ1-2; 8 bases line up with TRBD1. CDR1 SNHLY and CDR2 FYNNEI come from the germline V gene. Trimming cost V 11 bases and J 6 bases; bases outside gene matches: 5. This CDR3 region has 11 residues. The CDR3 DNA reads TGTGCCGGACAGGGTGGAAATGGCTACACCTTC. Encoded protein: CAGQGGNGYTF.

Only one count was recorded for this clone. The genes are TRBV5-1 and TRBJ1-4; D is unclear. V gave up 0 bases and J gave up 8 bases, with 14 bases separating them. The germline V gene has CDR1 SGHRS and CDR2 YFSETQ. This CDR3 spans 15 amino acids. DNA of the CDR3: TGCGCCAGCAGCTTGGCCCCCGGGTTATGGGAAAAACTGTTTTTT. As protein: CASSLAPGLWEKLFF.

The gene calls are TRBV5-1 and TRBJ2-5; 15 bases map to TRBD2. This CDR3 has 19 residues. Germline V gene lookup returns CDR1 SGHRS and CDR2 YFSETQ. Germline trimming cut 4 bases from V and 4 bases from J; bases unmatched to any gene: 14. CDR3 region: CASSQGLAGGHEGRETQYF. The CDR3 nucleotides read TGCGCCAGCAGCCAGGGACTAGCGGGGGGCCATGAAGGAAGAGAGACCCAGTACTTC.